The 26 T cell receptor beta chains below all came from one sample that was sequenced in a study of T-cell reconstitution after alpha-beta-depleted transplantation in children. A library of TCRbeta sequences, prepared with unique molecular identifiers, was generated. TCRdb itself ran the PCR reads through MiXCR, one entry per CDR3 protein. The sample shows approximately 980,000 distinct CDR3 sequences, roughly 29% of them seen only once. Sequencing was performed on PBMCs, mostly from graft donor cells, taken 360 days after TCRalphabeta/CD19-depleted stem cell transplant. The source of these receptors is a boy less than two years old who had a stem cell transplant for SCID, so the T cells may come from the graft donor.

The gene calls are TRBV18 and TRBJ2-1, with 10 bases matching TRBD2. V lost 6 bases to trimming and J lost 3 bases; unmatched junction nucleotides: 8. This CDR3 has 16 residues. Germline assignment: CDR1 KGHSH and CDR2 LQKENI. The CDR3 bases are TGTGCCAGCTCTCCTCTAGCGGGGGCTCTCTACAATGAGCAGTTCTTC. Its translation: CASSPLAGALYNEQFF.

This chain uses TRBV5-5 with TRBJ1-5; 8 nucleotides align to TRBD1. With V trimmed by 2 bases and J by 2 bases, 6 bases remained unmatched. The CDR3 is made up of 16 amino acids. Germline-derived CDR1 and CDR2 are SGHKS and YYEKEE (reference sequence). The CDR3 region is CASSFTGGPGNQPQHF. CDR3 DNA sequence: TGTGCCAGCAGCTTTACAGGGGGGCCTGGCAATCAGCCCCAGCATTTT. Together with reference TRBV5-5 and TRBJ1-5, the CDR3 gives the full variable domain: DAGVTQSPTHLIKTRGQQVTLRCSPISGHKSVSWYQQVLGQGPQFIFQYYEKEERGRGNFPDRFSARQFPNYSSELNVNALLLGDSALYLCASSFTGGPGNQPQHFGDGTRLSIL.

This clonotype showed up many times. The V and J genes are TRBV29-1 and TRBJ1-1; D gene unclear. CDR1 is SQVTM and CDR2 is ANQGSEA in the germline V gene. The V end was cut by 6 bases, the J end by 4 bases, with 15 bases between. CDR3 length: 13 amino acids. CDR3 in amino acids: CSVLGGGFTEAFF. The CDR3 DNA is TGCAGCGTCCTTGGAGGCGGCTTCACTGAAGCTTTCTTT.

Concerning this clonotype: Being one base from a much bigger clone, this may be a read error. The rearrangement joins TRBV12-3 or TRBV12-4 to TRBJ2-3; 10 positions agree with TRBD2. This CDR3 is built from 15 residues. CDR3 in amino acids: CASSSSGGGTDTHYF. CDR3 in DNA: TGTGCCAGCAGCTCTAGCGGGGGCGGCACAGATACGCATTATTTT.

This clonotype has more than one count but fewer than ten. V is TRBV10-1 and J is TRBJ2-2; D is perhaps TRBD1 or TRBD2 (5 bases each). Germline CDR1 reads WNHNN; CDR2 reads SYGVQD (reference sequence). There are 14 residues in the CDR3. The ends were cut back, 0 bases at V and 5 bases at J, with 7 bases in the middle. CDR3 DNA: TGCGCCAGCAGTGAGTCGTGGGGGACCGGGGAGCTGTTTTTT. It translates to CASSESWGTGELFF.

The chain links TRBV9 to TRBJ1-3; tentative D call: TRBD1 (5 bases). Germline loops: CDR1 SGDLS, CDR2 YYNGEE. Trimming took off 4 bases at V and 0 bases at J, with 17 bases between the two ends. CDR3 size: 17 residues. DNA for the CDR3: TGTGCCAGCAGCCCATGGGACGCCACAATCTCTGGAAACACCATATATTTT. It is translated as CASSPWDATISGNTIYF.

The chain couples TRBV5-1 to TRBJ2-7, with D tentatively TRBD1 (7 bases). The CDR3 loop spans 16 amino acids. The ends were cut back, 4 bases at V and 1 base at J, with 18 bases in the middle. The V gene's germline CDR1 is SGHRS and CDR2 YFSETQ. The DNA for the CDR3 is TGCGCCAGCAGCAGCTCGCGGGACAGAACTTCCTACGAGCAGTACTTC. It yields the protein CASSSSRDRTSYEQYF.

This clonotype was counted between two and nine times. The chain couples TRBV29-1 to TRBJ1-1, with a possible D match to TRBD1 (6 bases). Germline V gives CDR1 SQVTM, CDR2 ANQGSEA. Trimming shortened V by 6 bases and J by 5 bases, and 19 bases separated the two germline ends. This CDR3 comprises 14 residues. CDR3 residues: CSVIRPGHRTEAFF. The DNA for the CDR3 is TGCAGCGTCATCCGACCGGGACACAGGACTGAAGCTTTCTTT.

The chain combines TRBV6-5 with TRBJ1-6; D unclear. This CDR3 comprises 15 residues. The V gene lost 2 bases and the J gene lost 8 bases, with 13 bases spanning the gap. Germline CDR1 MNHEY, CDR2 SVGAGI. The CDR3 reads CASSYAGKVYSPLHF. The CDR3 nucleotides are TGTGCCAGCAGTTACGCGGGGAAAGTTTATTCACCCCTCCACTTT.

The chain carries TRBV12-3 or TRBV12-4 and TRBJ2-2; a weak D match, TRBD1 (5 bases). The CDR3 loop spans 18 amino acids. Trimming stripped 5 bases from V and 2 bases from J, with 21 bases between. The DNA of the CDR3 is TGTGCCAGCAGTAACTACAGGTTAAATACAGACAACACCGGGGAGCTGTTTTTT. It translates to CASSNYRLNTDNTGELFF.

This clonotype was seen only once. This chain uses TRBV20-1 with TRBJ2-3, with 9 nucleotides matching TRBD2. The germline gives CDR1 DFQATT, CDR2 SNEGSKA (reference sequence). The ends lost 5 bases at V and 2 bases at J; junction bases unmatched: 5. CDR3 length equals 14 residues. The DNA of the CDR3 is TGCAGTGCTGGTAGCGGGGGAAACACAGATACGCAGTATTTT. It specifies CSAGSGGNTDTQYF.

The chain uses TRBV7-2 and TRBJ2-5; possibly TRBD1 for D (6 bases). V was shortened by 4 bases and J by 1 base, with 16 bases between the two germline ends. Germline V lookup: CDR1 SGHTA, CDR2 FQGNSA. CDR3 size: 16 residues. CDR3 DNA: TGTGCCAGCAGCTGGAACCCACAGGGAGTCCAAGAGACCCAGTACTTC. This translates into CASSWNPQGVQETQYF.

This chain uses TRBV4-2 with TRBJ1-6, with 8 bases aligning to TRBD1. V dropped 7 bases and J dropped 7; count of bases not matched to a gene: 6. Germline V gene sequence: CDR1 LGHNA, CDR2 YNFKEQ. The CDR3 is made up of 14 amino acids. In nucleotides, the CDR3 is TGTGCCAGCACGGACAGGGTGGTGAATTCACCCCTCCACTTT. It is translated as CASTDRVVNSPLHF.

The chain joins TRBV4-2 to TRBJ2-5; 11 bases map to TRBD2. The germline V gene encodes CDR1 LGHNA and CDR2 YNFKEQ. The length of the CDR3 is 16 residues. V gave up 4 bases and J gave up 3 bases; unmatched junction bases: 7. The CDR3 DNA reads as TGTGCCAGCAGCCTAGTAGCGGGGGGGCCGGAAGAGACCCAGTACTTC. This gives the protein CASSLVAGGPEETQYF.

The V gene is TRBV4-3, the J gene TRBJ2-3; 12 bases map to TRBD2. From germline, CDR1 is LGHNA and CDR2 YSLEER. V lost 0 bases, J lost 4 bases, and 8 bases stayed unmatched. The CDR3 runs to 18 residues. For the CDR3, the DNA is TGCGCCAGCAGCCAAGATGGACCGACTAGCGGGGGCCCAGATACGCAGTATTTT. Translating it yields CASSQDGPTSGGPDTQYF.

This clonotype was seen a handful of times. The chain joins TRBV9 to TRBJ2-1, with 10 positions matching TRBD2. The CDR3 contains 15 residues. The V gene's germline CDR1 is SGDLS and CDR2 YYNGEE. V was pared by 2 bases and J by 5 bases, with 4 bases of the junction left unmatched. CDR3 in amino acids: CASSVLAGENNEQFF. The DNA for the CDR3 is TGTGCCAGCAGCGTCCTAGCGGGGGAAAACAATGAGCAGTTCTTC.

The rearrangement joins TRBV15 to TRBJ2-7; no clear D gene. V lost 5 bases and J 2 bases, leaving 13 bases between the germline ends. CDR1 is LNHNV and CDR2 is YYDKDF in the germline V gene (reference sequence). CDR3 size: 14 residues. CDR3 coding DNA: TGTGCCACCAGCCCGACAATCCTAACCTACGAGCAGTACTTC. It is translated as CATSPTILTYEQYF.

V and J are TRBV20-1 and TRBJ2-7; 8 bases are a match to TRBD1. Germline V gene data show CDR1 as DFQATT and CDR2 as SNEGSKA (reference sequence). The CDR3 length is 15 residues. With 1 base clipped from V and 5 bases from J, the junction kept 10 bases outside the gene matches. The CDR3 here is CSARAPTGAHHEQYF. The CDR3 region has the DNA TGCAGTGCTAGAGCGCCGACAGGGGCCCACCACGAGCAGTACTTC.

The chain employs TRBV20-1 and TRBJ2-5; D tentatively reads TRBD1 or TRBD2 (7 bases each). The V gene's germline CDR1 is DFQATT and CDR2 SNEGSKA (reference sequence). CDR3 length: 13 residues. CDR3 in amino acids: CSPSQGREETQYF. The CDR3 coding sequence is TGCAGCCCCTCACAGGGGCGGGAGGAGACCCAGTACTTC.

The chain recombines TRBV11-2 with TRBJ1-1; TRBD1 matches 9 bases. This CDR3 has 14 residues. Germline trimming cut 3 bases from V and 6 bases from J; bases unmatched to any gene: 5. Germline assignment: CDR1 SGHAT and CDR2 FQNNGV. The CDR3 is CASSFTGGSAEAFF. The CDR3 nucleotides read TGTGCCAGCAGCTTTACAGGGGGCTCCGCTGAAGCTTTCTTT.

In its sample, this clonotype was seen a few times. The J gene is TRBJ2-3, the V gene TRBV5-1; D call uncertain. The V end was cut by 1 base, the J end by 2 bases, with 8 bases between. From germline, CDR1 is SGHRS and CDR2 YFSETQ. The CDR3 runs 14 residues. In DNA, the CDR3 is TGCGCCAGCAGCTTGACAGACCTCACAGATACGCAGTATTTT. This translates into CASSLTDLTDTQYF.

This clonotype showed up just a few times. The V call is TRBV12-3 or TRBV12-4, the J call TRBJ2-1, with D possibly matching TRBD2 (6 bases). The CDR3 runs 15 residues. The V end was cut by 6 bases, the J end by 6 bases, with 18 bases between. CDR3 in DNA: TGTGCCAGCAGCCCCCTGGGGGTGGGGGGCAATGAGCAGTTCTTC. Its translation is CASSPLGVGGNEQFF.

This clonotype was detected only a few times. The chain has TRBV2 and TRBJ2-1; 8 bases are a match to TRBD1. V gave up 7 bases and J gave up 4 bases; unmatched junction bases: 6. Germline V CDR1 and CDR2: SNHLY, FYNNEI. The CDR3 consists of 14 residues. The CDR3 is CASNGQGVYNEQFF. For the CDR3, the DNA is TGTGCCAGCAACGGACAGGGCGTATACAATGAGCAGTTCTTC.

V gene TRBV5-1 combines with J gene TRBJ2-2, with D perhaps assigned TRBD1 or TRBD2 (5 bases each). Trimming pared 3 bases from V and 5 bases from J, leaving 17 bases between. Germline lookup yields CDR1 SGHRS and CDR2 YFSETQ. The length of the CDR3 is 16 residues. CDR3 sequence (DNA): TGCGCCAGCAGCTCATTAGGGCAGGGACGTACCGGGGAGCTGTTTTTT. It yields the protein CASSSLGQGRTGELFF.

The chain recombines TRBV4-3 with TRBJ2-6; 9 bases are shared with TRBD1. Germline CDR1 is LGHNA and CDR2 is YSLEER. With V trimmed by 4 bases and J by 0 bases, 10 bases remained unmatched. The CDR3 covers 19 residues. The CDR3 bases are TGCGCCAGCAGCCCCGGACAGGGGAGGGCCCCCTCTGGGGCCAACGTCCTGACTTTC. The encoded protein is CASSPGQGRAPSGANVLTF.

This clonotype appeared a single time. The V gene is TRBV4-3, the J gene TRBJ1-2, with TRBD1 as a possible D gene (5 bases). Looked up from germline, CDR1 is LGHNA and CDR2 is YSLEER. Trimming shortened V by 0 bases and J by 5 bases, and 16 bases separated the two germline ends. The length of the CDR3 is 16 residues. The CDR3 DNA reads TGCGCCAGCAGCCAAGAATGGGGCTGGGAAGATTATGGCTACACCTTC. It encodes CASSQEWGWEDYGYTF.